Here is one T cell receptor (beta chain) with its context. Its specificity is not known. The sort gate was single viable CD3+CD4+CD8-CD45RO+ cells for memory CD4+ T cells. Method: immunoSEQ multiplex PCR; TCRdb's copy keeps in-frame clones and lacks some. The data show about 41,000 clones, around 79% seen once. Germline CDR1 is MGHRA and CDR2 is YSYEKL. This CDR3 spans 18 amino acids. V was pared by 4 bases and J by 0 bases, with 21 bases between. This sample was taken from a study of memory CD4+ T cells and cytomegalovirus serostatus. Study results and limitations: CD4+ memory repertoires contained about 40% of the 164 reported CMV TCRbeta sequences.

Sequences were obtained from memory CD4+ T cells from blood. This chain uses TRBV4-1 with TRBJ1-1; D gene uncertain. This sequence was found in an adult in good health and CMV-seronegative. DNA for the CDR3: TGCGCCAGCAGCCCCGGAAGAGGGCGCGACCCCATGAACACTGAAGCTTTCTTT. It encodes CASSPGRGRDPMNTEAFF.